The clone carrying this T cell receptor (beta chain) was counted between two and nine times. In the original processing: By means of reference gene primer amplification, nucleated cell counts were estimated. Assay used: immunoSEQ multiplex PCR; TCRdb lists only in-frame clones, some missing. V, J and clone size are those of that table, while D and trimming were read from the DNA. This sample carries about 49,000 clones, 82% of them seen once, and the ten largest clones take approximately 3%. Germline CDR1 and CDR2: SNHLY and FYNNEI. Trimming left V 5 bases short and J 2 bases short, with 16 bases between. This CDR3 region has 15 residues. This sample stems from a study of blood T cell repertoires in COVID-19. The wider study: Donors in the United States, Italy and Spain gave samples during acute or convalescent COVID-19. The cDNA or gDNA used as material had been derived from T cells, B-cell-depleted T cells, or PBMCs.

This rearrangement joins TRBV2 to TRBJ2-7, with D tentatively TRBD2 (6 bases). The clonotype originates from a woman aged 60 to 75 with acute or convalescent COVID-19. The sequenced material came from peripheral blood. The CDR3, as DNA: TGTGCCAGCAGTCCACAAGGAGGGCCCACCTACGAGCAGTACTTC. Translating gives CASSPQGGPTYEQYF.